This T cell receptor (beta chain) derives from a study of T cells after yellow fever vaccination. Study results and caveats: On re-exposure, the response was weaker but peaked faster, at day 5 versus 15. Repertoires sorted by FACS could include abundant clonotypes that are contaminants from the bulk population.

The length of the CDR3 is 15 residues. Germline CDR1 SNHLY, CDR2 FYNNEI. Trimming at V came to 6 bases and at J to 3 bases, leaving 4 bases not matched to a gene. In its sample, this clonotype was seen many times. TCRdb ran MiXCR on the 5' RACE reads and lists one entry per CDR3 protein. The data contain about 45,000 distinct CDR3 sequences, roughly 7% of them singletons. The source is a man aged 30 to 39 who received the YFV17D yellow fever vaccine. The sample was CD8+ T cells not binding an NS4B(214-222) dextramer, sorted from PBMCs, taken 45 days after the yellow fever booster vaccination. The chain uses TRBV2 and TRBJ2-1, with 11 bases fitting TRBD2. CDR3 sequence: CASRATSGSYNEQFF. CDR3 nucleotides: TGTGCCAGCAGGGCAACTAGCGGGAGCTACAATGAGCAGTTCTTC. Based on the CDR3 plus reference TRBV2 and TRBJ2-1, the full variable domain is EPEVTQTPSHQVTQMGQEVILRCVPISNHLYFYWYRQILGQKVEFLVSFYNNEISEKSEIFDDQFSVERPDGSNFTLKIRSTKLEDSAMYFCASRATSGSYNEQFFGPGTRLTVL.